A single sample gave rise to the 9 T cell receptor beta chains below, sequenced in a study of CD8+ T cells in alopecia areata. Treatment indicated: oral pan-JAK inhibitor, 5-10 mg twice daily. TCR sequencing used cDNA made by reverse transcription of extracted RNA. Sequenced by immunoSEQ multiplex PCR; TCRdb stores in-frame clones only, minus some. The sample includes 210,000 or so clones, approximately 72% of them seen just once. The source material was CD4+ T cells sorted from blood, sampled around week 44, from a patient treated with tofacitinib. These receptor sequences come from a human donor with alopecia areata.

The genes are TRBV25-1 and TRBJ1-4, with a tentative D call TRBD1 (5 bases). Trimming shortened V by 4 bases and J by 0 bases, and 12 bases separated the two germline ends. The CDR3 contains 16 residues. Germline V gives CDR1 MGHDK, CDR2 SYGVNS. The DNA for the CDR3 is TGTGCCAGCAGTGGGGGGTTCTTTTCAACTAATGAAAAACTGTTTTTT. Its protein product is CASSGGFFSTNEKLFF. Drawing the rest from reference TRBV25-1 and TRBJ1-4, the complete variable domain is EADIYQTPRYLVIGTGKKITLECSQTMGHDKMYWYQQDPGMELHLIHYSYGVNSTEKGDLSSESTVSRIRTEHFPLTLESARPSHTSQYLCASSGGFFSTNEKLFFGSGTQLSVL.

Worth noting for this clone: One end of the junction varies from germline; a read error may be responsible. The V call is TRBV29-1, the J call TRBJ2-5; perhaps TRBD1 as D (6 bases). The germline V gene encodes CDR1 SQVTM and CDR2 ANQGSEA. This CDR3 contains 15 residues. The CDR3 DNA sequence: TGCAGCGTTCGTCCCTCCCAGGGGCTAGGAGAGATCCAGTACTTC. It encodes CSVRPSQGLGEIQYF.

V and J are TRBV5-1 and TRBJ2-5; D is uncertain. Per the germline V gene, CDR1 is SGHRS and CDR2 is YFSETQ. V gave up 1 base and J gave up 2 bases, with 9 bases separating them. This CDR3 has 14 amino acids. CDR3 protein: CASSLFNLQETQYF. The CDR3 DNA follows: TGCGCCAGCAGCTTGTTCAACTTACAAGAGACCCAGTACTTC.

V and J are TRBV6-5 and TRBJ2-6; either TRBD1 or TRBD2 may fit D (5 bases each). Per germline, CDR1 MNHEY and CDR2 SVGAGI. CDR3 size: 13 residues. Trimming shortened V by 5 bases and J by 13 bases, and 15 bases separated the two germline ends. The CDR3 region has the DNA TGTGCCAGCAGTGATAGGGACCCTAGTGTCCTGACTTTC. Translated, it gives CASSDRDPSVLTF.

The table lists this clone with a count of one. The chain uses TRBV29-1 and TRBJ1-2, with D possibly being TRBD1 (5 bases). The CDR3 totals 14 residues. The ends were cut back, 5 bases at V and 1 base at J, with 14 bases in the middle. From germline, CDR1 is SQVTM and CDR2 ANQGSEA. CDR3 protein: CSVSRQSVNYGYTF. The CDR3 nucleotides are TGCAGCGTTTCTAGACAGTCAGTTAACTATGGCTACACCTTC.

The chain combines TRBV9 with TRBJ1-2; D remains ambiguous. This CDR3 has 12 amino acids. Trimming left V 3 bases short and J 8 bases short, with 11 bases between. Germline V gives CDR1 SGDLS, CDR2 YYNGEE. The CDR3 region is CASSDSARGYTF. The CDR3 DNA reads TGTGCCAGCAGCGACTCTGCGAGGGGCTACACCTTC. The full variable domain, completed using reference TRBV9 and TRBJ1-2, is DSGVTQTPKHLITATGQRVTLRCSPRSGDLSVYWYQQSLDQGLQFLIQYYNGEERAKGNILERFSAQQFPDLHSELNLSSLELGDSALYFCASSDSARGYTFGSGTRLTVV.

The chain joins TRBV30 to TRBJ2-1, with 10 positions matching TRBD2. This CDR3 is built from 18 residues. Per the germline V gene, CDR1 is GTSNPN and CDR2 is SVGIG (reference sequence). V dropped 2 bases and J dropped 4; count of bases not matched to a gene: 14. Here the CDR3 reads CAWSLPSGGPGGYNEQFF. Here the CDR3 DNA reads TGTGCCTGGAGTCTGCCTAGCGGGGGCCCGGGAGGGTACAATGAGCAGTTCTTC.

This sequence joins TRBV15 and TRBJ1-2; 7 bases are shared with TRBD1. CDR3 length: 16 amino acids. Germline V gene sequence: CDR1 LNHNV, CDR2 YYDKDF (reference sequence). Trimming cost V 0 bases and J 2 bases; bases outside gene matches: 6. CDR3 sequence reads: CATSRETRDRNYGYTF. The CDR3 DNA reads as TGTGCCACCAGCAGAGAGACCCGGGACAGAAACTATGGCTACACCTTC.

This chain joins TRBV7-8 and TRBJ1-2; D might be TRBD1 (5 bases). Germline values: CDR1 SGHVS, CDR2 FQNEAQ. V was trimmed by 1 base and J by 8 bases, leaving 11 bases between them. The CDR3 runs 13 residues. CDR3 nucleotides: TGTGCCAGCAGCTTAGTTCAGGGAACAGGCTACACCTTC. Its translation is CASSLVQGTGYTF.